This T cell receptor beta chain comes out of a study of blood T cell repertoires in COVID-19. Looking at the study overall: T cells, B-cell-depleted T cells, or PBMCs provided the cDNA or gDNA that served as material.

With 1 base clipped from V and 4 bases from J, the junction kept 25 bases outside the gene matches. CDR3 length: 21 residues. Per the germline V gene, CDR1 is SGHRS and CDR2 is YFSETQ. In the original analysis: Quantification of nucleated cells was approximated via reference gene primer amplification. TCRdb keeps only in-frame clones here, not all; method: immunoSEQ multiplex PCR. V and J calls and clone size are as listed in that table; D and trimming were resolved from the DNA. Here the sample spans roughly 250,000 clones, 86% being singletons. Two negative PCRs, clearance, or symptom resolution were required of recovered Cohort 3 donors.

This TCR came from a woman between 50 and 59 years old who had recovered from COVID-19. The V gene is TRBV5-1, the J gene TRBJ2-5, with 7 bases that match TRBD2. Material for sequencing was PBMCs or T cells enriched from blood (not recorded which). As DNA, the CDR3 is TGCGCCAGCAGCTTGCAAGGCGGGAGCTCAAGAGGCCGACTGGGGAGAGAGACCCAGTACTTC. It is translated as CASSLQGGSSRGRLGRETQYF.